This TCR beta chain is from a study of blood T cell repertoires in COVID-19. Overall study: COVID-19 samples collected from the United States, Italy and Spain covered acute and convalescent phases. In each case, the material was cDNA or gDNA derived from T cells, B-cell-depleted T cells, or PBMCs.

Under the authors' procedure: How many nucleated cells were present was estimated from reference gene primer amplification. Sequencing was performed with immunoSEQ multiplex PCR; in TCRdb, only in-frame clones are kept and a portion is missing. V, J and clone size were drawn from that table, and D and trimming were deduced from the DNA. The table includes around 300,000 clones, around 86% detected once. Germline CDR1 is LNHNV and CDR2 is YYDKDF (reference sequence). This CDR3 is built from 14 residues. V shed 6 bases and J shed 2 bases, with 10 bases lying between them. This clone was recorded only once.

This receptor was taken from a man aged 45 to 65 with acute or convalescent COVID-19. The chain uses TRBV15 and TRBJ1-4; perhaps TRBD1 as D (5 bases). Sequencing was performed on peripheral blood. This CDR3 is CATRPRDTNEKLFF. The CDR3 DNA reads TGTGCCACCAGACCCAGGGATACTAATGAAAAACTGTTTTTT.